The 13 T cell receptor beta chains in this list originate from one sample, sequenced in a study of cytomegalovirus exposure and HLA in healthy donors. The PCR was carried out with 60 Vbeta primers and 13 Jbeta primers. Data came from immunoSEQ multiplex PCR; TCRdb stores just in-frame clones and leaves some out. The table has 310,000 or so clones, about 90% seen once. Sequences were obtained from PBMCs. The receptor set was obtained from a woman between 18 and 29 years old in good health and CMV-seronegative.

V gene TRBV29-1 combines with J gene TRBJ2-1; TRBD2 matches 10 bases. Germline V gene sequence: CDR1 SQVTM, CDR2 ANQGSEA. This CDR3 has 13 residues. Losses at the gene ends were 8 bases for V and 2 bases for J; bases not matched to a gene: 3. CDR3 sequence reads: CSSSGGAYNEQFF. The CDR3 region has the DNA TGCAGCTCCAGCGGGGGGGCCTACAATGAGCAGTTCTTC.

This chain connects TRBV4-1 to TRBJ2-1, with D hard to call. The germline CDR1 and CDR2 sequences are MGHRA and YSYEKL. This CDR3 region has 13 residues. The V end was cut by 4 bases, the J end by 5 bases, with 9 bases between. The CDR3 loop reads CASSLAVNNEQFF. In nucleotides, the CDR3 is TGCGCCAGCAGCCTTGCGGTGAACAATGAGCAGTTCTTC.

The CDR3 is CASRRSGGTSYEQYF. The CDR3 DNA is TGTGCCAGCAGGAGGAGCGGCGGGACTTCCTACGAGCAGTACTTC. This chain links TRBV2 with TRBJ2-5; TRBD2 might be the D (6 bases). Near its end, the DNA agrees better with TRBJ2-7, so the J call may be wrong. CDR3 size: 15 residues. Germline V lookup: CDR1 SNHLY, CDR2 FYNNEI.

The rearrangement joins TRBV9 to TRBJ2-7; 8 bases fit TRBD1. Losses at the gene ends were 0 bases for V and 1 base for J; bases not matched to a gene: 3. In germline, CDR1 is SGDLS, CDR2 YYNGEE. This CDR3 contains 15 residues. The CDR3, as DNA: TGTGCCAGCAGCGTAGGGCAGGGGGCATCCTACGAGCAGTACTTC. It specifies CASSVGQGASYEQYF.

This clone occurred once. CDR3 bases: TGCAGCGAAGGGACAGGGTTAGGCCCCAATGAGCAGTTCTTC. Translating gives CSEGTGLGPNEQFF. The chain recombines TRBV29-1 with TRBJ2-1; TRBD1 matches at 9 bases. The ends lost 7 bases at V and 6 bases at J; junction bases unmatched: 10. There are 14 residues in the CDR3. CDR1 is SQVTM, CDR2 ANQGSEA, per germline.

This clone was observed a handful of times. The rearrangement links TRBV2 to TRBJ2-5; TRBD1 aligns across 8 bases. The J call may be incorrect, as the DNA end agrees better with TRBJ2-7. The germline V gene encodes CDR1 SNHLY and CDR2 FYNNEI. The CDR3 is made up of 12 amino acids. The CDR3 bases are TGTGCCAGCAGTTCAACAGGGGGCGAGCAGTACTTC. The encoded protein is CASSSTGGEQYF.

This chain uses TRBV30 with TRBJ2-3; 10 nucleotides line up with TRBD2. Losses at the gene ends were 1 base for V and 7 bases for J; bases not matched to a gene: 17. Germline assignment: CDR1 GTSNPN and CDR2 SVGIG (reference sequence). This CDR3 contains 18 residues. This CDR3 reads CAWSGLERKRGGANTQYF. The DNA for the CDR3 is TGTGCCTGGAGTGGCCTTGAACGTAAGCGGGGGGGGGCTAATACGCAGTATTTT.

V usage is TRBV2 and J usage is TRBJ1-4; the D gene is possibly TRBD1 (5 bases). This CDR3 is 13 amino acids long. The V end was cut by 5 bases, the J end by 7 bases, with 11 bases between. The germline V gene has CDR1 SNHLY and CDR2 FYNNEI. This chain's CDR3 is CASSQGAFEKLFF. The CDR3 DNA follows: TGTGCCAGCAGTCAGGGTGCCTTTGAAAAACTGTTTTTT.

CDR3 nucleotides: TGTGCCAGCAGTGTGGGGAGGCCTAGCGAGACCTACGAGCAGTACTTC. It specifies CASSVGRPSETYEQYF. The V call is TRBV2, the J call TRBJ2-7, with a weak D call TRBD2 (6 bases). This CDR3 spans 16 amino acids. In germline, CDR1 is SNHLY, CDR2 FYNNEI. The V gene lost 4 bases and the J gene lost 2 bases, with 18 bases spanning the gap.

The gene calls are TRBV27 and TRBJ1-4; D may be TRBD1 (5 bases). The CDR3 totals 15 residues. Germline assignment: CDR1 MNHEY and CDR2 SMNVEV (reference sequence). The germline V and J ends were trimmed by 4 bases and 4 bases, with 13 bases remaining between them. Here the CDR3 reads CASSSDSFNNEKLFF. The CDR3, as DNA: TGTGCCAGCAGTTCCGACAGCTTCAATAATGAAAAACTGTTTTTT.

The chain is built from TRBV5-4 and TRBJ1-1; D might be TRBD1 (5 bases). Trimming removed 1 base at V and 4 bases at J, with 11 bases between. This CDR3 comprises 14 residues. Germline CDR1 and CDR2: SGHNT and YYREEE (reference sequence). For the CDR3, the DNA is TGTGCCAGCAGCTTGATTCAGGGCGCCACTGAAGCTTTCTTT. Protein sequence: CASSLIQGATEAFF.

The rearrangement joins TRBV15 to TRBJ1-3; D unresolved. CDR1 is LNHNV, CDR2 YYDKDF, per germline (reference sequence). The length of the CDR3 is 17 residues. V was clipped by 0 bases and J by 4 bases, with 16 bases between them. CDR3 bases: TGTGCCACCAGCAGAGATCCCCTATCAAATTCCGGAAACACCATATATTTT. It specifies CATSRDPLSNSGNTIYF. Based on the CDR3 plus reference TRBV15 and TRBJ1-3, the full variable domain is DAMVIQNPRYQVTQFGKPVTLSCSQTLNHNVMYWYQQKSSQAPKLLFHYYDKDFNNEADTPDNFQSRRPNTSFCFLDIRSPGLGDTAMYLCATSRDPLSNSGNTIYFGEGSWLTVV.

This sequence joins TRBV27 and TRBJ2-7; TRBD1 aligns across 8 bases. This CDR3 is 15 amino acids long. J lost 3 bases, V lost 2 bases, and 6 bases had no gene match. Germline CDR1 and CDR2: MNHEY and SMNVEV (reference sequence). CDR3 region: CASSLSQGAGYEQYF. The CDR3 bases are TGTGCCAGCAGTTTAAGCCAGGGGGCTGGCTACGAGCAGTACTTC.